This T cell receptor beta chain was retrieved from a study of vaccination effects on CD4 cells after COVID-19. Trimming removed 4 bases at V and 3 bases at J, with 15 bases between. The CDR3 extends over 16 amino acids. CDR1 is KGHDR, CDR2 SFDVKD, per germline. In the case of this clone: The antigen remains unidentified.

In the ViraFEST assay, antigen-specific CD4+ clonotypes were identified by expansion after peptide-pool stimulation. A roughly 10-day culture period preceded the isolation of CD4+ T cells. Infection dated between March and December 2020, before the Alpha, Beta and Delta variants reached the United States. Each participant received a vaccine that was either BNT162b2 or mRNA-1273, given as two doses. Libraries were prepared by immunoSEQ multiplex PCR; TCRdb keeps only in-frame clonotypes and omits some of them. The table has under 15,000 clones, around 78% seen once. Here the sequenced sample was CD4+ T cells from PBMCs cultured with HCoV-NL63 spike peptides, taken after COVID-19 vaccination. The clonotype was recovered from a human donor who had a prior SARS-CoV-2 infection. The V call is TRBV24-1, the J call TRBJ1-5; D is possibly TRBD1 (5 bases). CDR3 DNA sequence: TGTGCCACCAGTGACCCCCGGCAGGGTTACAATCAGCCCCAGCATTTT. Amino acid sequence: CATSDPRQGYNQPQHF.